This passage covers 14 T cell receptor beta chains from one sample sequenced in a study of T cells in Graves' hyperthyroidism and ophthalmopathy. RNA transcripts provided the source from which TCR beta CDR3 regions were amplified. A set of HTBI primers served as the primers for a first-round RT-PCR of the TCR CDR3. One entry per CDR3 protein results from TCRdb running MiXCR on the multiplex PCR reads. The data show 250,000 to 350,000 distinct CDR3 sequences, over 15% seen once. Sequencing was carried out using blood. The receptors here all came from a man aged 25 to 45 with Graves' hyperthyroidism.

This clonotype was seen at least ten times. This chain connects TRBV11-2 to TRBJ1-5, with 7 positions matching TRBD1. V shed 0 bases and J 5 bases; nucleotides not matched to a gene: 7. Germline V gene lookup returns CDR1 SGHAT and CDR2 FQNNGV. The CDR3 covers 16 residues. The CDR3 DNA reads as TGTGCCAGCAGCTTAGATTCGGACAGGTTTCATCAGCCCCAGCATTTT. This translates into CASSLDSDRFHQPQHF.

As regards this clonotype: This may stem from a read error, because a much larger clone lies one nucleotide away. This chain uses TRBV24-1 with TRBJ2-2; D tentatively reads TRBD1 or TRBD2 (5 bases each). This CDR3 is built from 15 residues. CDR1 and CDR2 (germline): KGHDR, SFDVKD. Trimming pared 1 base from V and 4 bases from J, leaving 9 bases between. The CDR3 DNA reads as TGTGCCACCAGTGATTTTAAGGGGAGCACCGGGGAGCTGTTTTTT. It is translated as CATSDFKGSTGELFF.

The V gene is TRBV2, the J gene TRBJ1-3; tentatively, D is TRBD1 (5 bases). The germline V and J ends were trimmed by 4 bases and 1 base, with 11 bases remaining between them. This CDR3 is 15 amino acids long. Germline V gene sequence: CDR1 SNHLY, CDR2 FYNNEI. The DNA for the CDR3 is TGTGCCAGCAGTGGGGGCTCCCGGTCTGGAAACACCATATATTTT. Protein sequence: CASSGGSRSGNTIYF.

This clonotype has ten or more counts. This rearrangement joins TRBV13 to TRBJ2-3, with 7 bases fitting TRBD2. J was trimmed by 1 base and V by 5 bases; bases with no gene match: 6. The CDR3 runs 15 residues. Germline CDR1 and CDR2: PRHDT and FYEKMQ (reference sequence). This chain's CDR3 is CASSEAGEGTDTQYF. CDR3 DNA sequence: TGTGCCAGCAGCGAGGCGGGAGAAGGCACAGATACGCAGTATTTT.

This clonotype was observed a handful of times. V gene TRBV20-1 combines with J gene TRBJ2-3, with a weak D call TRBD1 (6 bases). The CDR3 has 15 residues. The germline V and J ends were trimmed by 5 bases and 2 bases, with 17 bases remaining between them. Germline values: CDR1 DFQATT, CDR2 SNEGSKA (reference sequence). Here the CDR3 reads CSAGGQGQNTDTQYF. The DNA for the CDR3 is TGCAGTGCTGGGGGCCAGGGGCAAAACACAGATACGCAGTATTTT.

The rearrangement joins TRBV18 to TRBJ2-7, with 12 bases that match TRBD1. Germline V CDR1 and CDR2: KGHSH, LQKENI. This CDR3 region has 14 residues. J was trimmed by 6 bases and V by 6 bases; bases with no gene match: 6. In DNA, the CDR3 is TGTGCCAGCTCGTCCGGGACAGGGGGCGCCGAGCAGTACTTC. Its protein is CASSSGTGGAEQYF.

The V call is TRBV29-1, the J call TRBJ2-7; 10 nucleotides match TRBD1. The CDR3 totals 14 residues. Germline V CDR1 and CDR2: SQVTM, ANQGSEA. After removal of 5 bases from V and 2 bases from J, the junction contained 6 bases not matched to a gene. The CDR3, as DNA: TGCAGCGTTTACGACAGGGGGCTGGCCTACGAGCAGTACTTC. Translation: CSVYDRGLAYEQYF.

This clonotype showed up many times. The chain couples TRBV5-1 to TRBJ2-3; D unclear. V gave up 0 bases and J gave up 4 bases, with 15 bases separating them. Per the germline V gene, CDR1 is SGHRS and CDR2 is YFSETQ. The CDR3 extends over 16 amino acids. DNA of the CDR3: TGCGCCAGCAGCTTGGCGATTTCACAGATTCCAGATACGCAGTATTTT. Encoded protein: CASSLAISQIPDTQYF.

This clonotype came up many times. V and J are TRBV6-2 or TRBV6-3 and TRBJ2-1; TRBD2 matches 12 bases. Per the germline V gene, CDR1 is MNHEY and CDR2 is SVGEGT. The V segment lost 0 bases and the J segment 5 bases; nucleotides outside the gene matches: 8. The CDR3 length is 18 residues. The CDR3 reads CASSYSSLSSGRDNEQFF. CDR3 DNA sequence: TGTGCCAGCAGTTACTCCTCACTCTCTAGCGGGAGGGACAATGAGCAGTTCTTC.

This clonotype has ten or more counts. The chain links TRBV5-1 to TRBJ1-2; D unresolved. The CDR3 contains 13 residues. Trimming took off 4 bases at V and 4 bases at J, with 11 bases between the two ends. The germline V gene has CDR1 SGHRS and CDR2 YFSETQ. In DNA form, the CDR3 reads TGCGCCAGCAGCCCGGACCGGCCCTATGGCTACACCTTC. This sequence encodes CASSPDRPYGYTF.

The rearrangement uses TRBV5-5 and TRBJ2-7, with TRBD2 identical over 7 bases. The CDR3 is made up of 15 amino acids. Germline CDR1 reads SGHKS; CDR2 reads YYEKEE (reference sequence). Germline trimming cut 4 bases from V and 5 bases from J; bases unmatched to any gene: 12. Written as DNA, the CDR3 is TGTGCCAGCAGCCCCCTAGCGGTCCTGAGACACGAGCAGTACTTC. Translated, it gives CASSPLAVLRHEQYF.

This chain's CDR3 is CSVRVGILETQYF. As DNA, the CDR3 is TGCAGCGTTCGGGTGGGAATCTTAGAGACCCAGTACTTC. The chain is built from TRBV29-1 and TRBJ2-5; no firm D call. CDR3 length: 13 residues. V lost 5 bases and J 4 bases, leaving 14 bases between the germline ends. The germline V gene encodes CDR1 SQVTM and CDR2 ANQGSEA. Supplemented by reference TRBV29-1 and TRBJ2-5, the full variable domain reads SAVISQKPSRDICQRGTSLTIQCQVDSQVTMMFWYRQQPGQSLTLIATANQGSEATYESGFVIDKFPISRPNLTFSTLTVSNMSPEDSSIYLCSVRVGILETQYFGPGTRLLVL.

This clonotype appeared many times. The rearrangement joins TRBV29-1 to TRBJ1-5; D may be TRBD1 (5 bases). V lost 5 bases and J 3 bases, leaving 14 bases between the germline ends. CDR1 is SQVTM and CDR2 is ANQGSEA in the germline V gene. The CDR3 loop spans 14 amino acids. CDR3 sequence: CSVKGAGNNQPQHF. CDR3 sequence (DNA): TGCAGCGTTAAAGGAGCAGGGAACAATCAGCCCCAGCATTTT. Variable domain in full (rest from reference TRBV29-1 and TRBJ1-5): SAVISQKPSRDICQRGTSLTIQCQVDSQVTMMFWYRQQPGQSLTLIATANQGSEATYESGFVIDKFPISRPNLTFSTLTVSNMSPEDSSIYLCSVKGAGNNQPQHFGDGTRLSIL.

Written as DNA, the CDR3 is TGTGCCAGCAGTTTTGCGGGTTATGGCTACACCTTC. Its protein product is CASSFAGYGYTF. This rearrangement joins TRBV6-5 to TRBJ1-2; no clear D gene. CDR3 length equals 12 residues. The germline gives CDR1 MNHEY, CDR2 SVGAGI. Trimming stripped 4 bases from V and 5 bases from J, with 8 bases between.